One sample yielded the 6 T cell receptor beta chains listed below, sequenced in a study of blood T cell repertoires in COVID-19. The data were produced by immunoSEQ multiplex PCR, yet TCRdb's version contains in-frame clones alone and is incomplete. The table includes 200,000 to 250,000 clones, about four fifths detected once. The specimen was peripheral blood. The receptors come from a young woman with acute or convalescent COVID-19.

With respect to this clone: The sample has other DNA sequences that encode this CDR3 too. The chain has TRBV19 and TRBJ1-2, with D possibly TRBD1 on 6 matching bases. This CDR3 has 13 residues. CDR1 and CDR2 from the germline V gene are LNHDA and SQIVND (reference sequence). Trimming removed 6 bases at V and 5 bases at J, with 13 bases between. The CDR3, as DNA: TGTGCCAGTAGCCCGACAGGAGGATATGGCTACACCTTC. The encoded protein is CASSPTGGYGYTF.

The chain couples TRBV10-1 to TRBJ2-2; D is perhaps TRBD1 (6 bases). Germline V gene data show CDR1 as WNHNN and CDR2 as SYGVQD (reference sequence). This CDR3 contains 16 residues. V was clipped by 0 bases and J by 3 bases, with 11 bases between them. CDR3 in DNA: TGCGCCAGCAGTGAGTCACAGGGTTCGGACACCGGGGAGCTGTTTTTT. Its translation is CASSESQGSDTGELFF.

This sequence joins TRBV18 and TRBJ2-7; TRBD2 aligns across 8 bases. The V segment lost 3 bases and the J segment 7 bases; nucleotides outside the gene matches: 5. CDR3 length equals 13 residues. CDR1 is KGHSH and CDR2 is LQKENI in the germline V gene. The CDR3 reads CASSPTLAAEQYF. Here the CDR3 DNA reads TGTGCCAGCTCACCCACACTAGCGGCGGAGCAGTACTTC.

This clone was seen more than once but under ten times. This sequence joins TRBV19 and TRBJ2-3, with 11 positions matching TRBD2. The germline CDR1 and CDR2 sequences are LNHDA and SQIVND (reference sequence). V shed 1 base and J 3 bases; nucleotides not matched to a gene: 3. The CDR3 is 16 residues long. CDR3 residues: CASSIGLAGGTDTQYF. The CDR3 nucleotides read TGTGCCAGTAGTATAGGGCTAGCGGGAGGAACAGATACGCAGTATTTT.

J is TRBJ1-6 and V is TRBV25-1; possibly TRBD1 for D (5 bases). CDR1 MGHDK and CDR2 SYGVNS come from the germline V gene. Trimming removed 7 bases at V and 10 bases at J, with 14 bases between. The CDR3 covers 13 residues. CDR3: CASTGRGGSPLHF. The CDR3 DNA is TGTGCCAGCACGGGAAGGGGAGGATCACCCCTCCACTTT. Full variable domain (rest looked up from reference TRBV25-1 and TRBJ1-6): EADIYQTPRYLVIGTGKKITLECSQTMGHDKMYWYQQDPGMELHLIHYSYGVNSTEKGDLSSESTVSRIRTEHFPLTLESARPSHTSQYLCASTGRGGSPLHFGNGTRLTVT.

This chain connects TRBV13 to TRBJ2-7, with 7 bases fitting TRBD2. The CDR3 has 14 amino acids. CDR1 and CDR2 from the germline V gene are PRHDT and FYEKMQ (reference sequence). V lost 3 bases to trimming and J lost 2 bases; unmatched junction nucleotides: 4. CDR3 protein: CASSFGRPPYEQYF. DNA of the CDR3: TGTGCCAGCAGCTTCGGGAGGCCCCCCTACGAGCAGTACTTC.